The 29 T cell receptor beta chains in this list originate from one sample, sequenced in a study of identifying expanded T cells in peripheral blood. TCRdb's table, derived via immunoSEQ multiplex PCR, lists solely in-frame clones and lacks some. The profile shows some 91,000 clones, 88% of them singletons. Sequencing input: blood. The source is a person aged 18 to 70 in good health.

The chain links TRBV2 to TRBJ2-7; D not resolved. Trimming took 8 bases from V and 0 from J, leaving 17 bases between them. Germline V lookup: CDR1 SNHLY, CDR2 FYNNEI. CDR3 length: 15 amino acids. The CDR3 here is CASVPQGSDSYEQYF. CDR3 sequence (DNA): TGTGCCAGCGTGCCGCAAGGGTCCGACTCCTACGAGCAGTACTTC.

The V gene is TRBV5-4, the J gene TRBJ2-2; tentatively, D is TRBD1 (5 bases). Trimming pared 7 bases from V and 6 bases from J, leaving 19 bases between. Germline lookup yields CDR1 SGHNT and CDR2 YYREEE (reference sequence). This CDR3 is built from 15 residues. In DNA, the CDR3 is TGTGCCAGCCAGGAGACAGTGCTGGGCGCCGGGGAGCTGTTTTTT. This codes for CASQETVLGAGELFF.

The chain employs TRBV7-9 and TRBJ2-3, with unresolved D. The CDR3 consists of 12 residues. Germline V CDR1 and CDR2: SEHNR, FQNEAQ (reference sequence). The V end lost 1 base, the J end lost 4 bases, and 3 bases lay between the germline ends. The CDR3 region is CASSLVADTQYF. Written as DNA, the CDR3 is TGTGCCAGCAGCTTAGTGGCAGATACGCAGTATTTT.

The V call is TRBV6-4, the J call TRBJ2-5, with TRBD2 identical over 9 bases. Losses at the gene ends were 5 bases for V and 3 bases for J; bases not matched to a gene: 1. Germline-derived CDR1 and CDR2 are MRHNA and SNTAGT. The CDR3 spans 13 residues. The chain's CDR3 is CASSPSGEETQYF. The CDR3 region has the DNA TGTGCCAGCAGTCCTAGCGGGGAAGAGACCCAGTACTTC.

V usage is TRBV19 and J usage is TRBJ1-6, with TRBD1 as a possible D gene (5 bases). CDR1 is LNHDA, CDR2 SQIVND, per germline (reference sequence). V lost 9 bases and J 8 bases, leaving 20 bases between the germline ends. The CDR3 is 15 residues long. The CDR3 spells CASRQLVTADSPLHF. The CDR3 DNA follows: TGTGCCAGCCGACAGCTCGTAACTGCCGATTCACCCCTCCACTTT.

The chain carries TRBV7-9 and TRBJ2-5; 10 bases match TRBD1. The J call may be faulty, since TRBJ2-7 better matches the DNA end. Germline values: CDR1 SEHNR, CDR2 FQNEAQ (reference sequence). There are 15 residues in the CDR3. The CDR3 DNA reads TGTGCCAGCAGCCTCAAAGGGACAGGGGAATACGAGCAGTACTTC. It yields the protein CASSLKGTGEYEQYF.

This clone was observed a few times. The chain uses TRBV6-1 and TRBJ1-1; D may be TRBD1 (6 bases). V was clipped by 2 bases and J by 4 bases, with 11 bases between them. Germline V gene data show CDR1 as MNHNS and CDR2 as SASEGT. This CDR3 contains 14 residues. The CDR3 sequence: CASSEKVRGTEAFF. DNA for the CDR3: TGTGCCAGCAGTGAAAAAGTCAGGGGCACTGAAGCTTTCTTT.

The chain employs TRBV27 and TRBJ2-7; TRBD1 aligns across 9 bases. There are 13 residues in the CDR3. J gave up 6 bases and V 5 bases, and 5 bases lay outside the gene matches. The germline gives CDR1 MNHEY, CDR2 SMNVEV (reference sequence). CDR3 sequence reads: CASSPGQGPEQYF. The CDR3 nucleotides are TGTGCCAGCAGTCCTGGACAGGGGCCCGAGCAGTACTTC.

The chain couples TRBV30 to TRBJ2-5; no clear D gene. The CDR3 spans 13 residues. V lost 1 base and J lost 0, with 6 bases in between. CDR1 GTSNPN and CDR2 SVGIG come from the germline V gene (reference sequence). The CDR3 nucleotides are TGTGCCTGGAGTGGCCTATACCAAGAGACCCAGTACTTC. Its translation is CAWSGLYQETQYF.

The J gene is TRBJ1-1, the V gene TRBV6-1; TRBD1 might be the D (6 bases). The CDR3 sequence is 14 residues long. V dropped 2 bases and J dropped 4 bases, with 11 bases sitting between them. Germline assignment: CDR1 MNHNS and CDR2 SASEGT. Here the CDR3 DNA reads TGTGCCAGCAGTGAATCGCAGGGGTCCACTGAAGCTTTCTTT. This encodes CASSESQGSTEAFF.

The chain employs TRBV7-9 and TRBJ2-1; D call uncertain. The CDR3 runs to 12 residues. V lost 2 bases and J 5 bases, leaving 4 bases between the germline ends. Germline CDR1 is SEHNR and CDR2 is FQNEAQ (reference sequence). CDR3 in amino acids: CASSLIHNEQFF. In DNA, the CDR3 is TGTGCCAGCAGCTTAATCCACAATGAGCAGTTCTTC.

The chain links TRBV7-8 to TRBJ2-3, with TRBD1 matching over 9 bases. CDR1 SGHVS and CDR2 FQNEAQ come from the germline V gene. V shed 2 bases, J shed 2 bases, and the junction held 5 bases outside the gene matches. This CDR3 contains 16 residues. The CDR3 sequence is CASSLLDRGTTDTQYF. In DNA form, the CDR3 reads TGTGCCAGCAGCTTACTCGACAGGGGGACCACAGATACGCAGTATTTT.

J is TRBJ2-7 and V is TRBV19; 10 nucleotides match TRBD2. V shed 4 bases and J 3 bases; nucleotides not matched to a gene: 9. Per germline, CDR1 LNHDA and CDR2 SQIVND (reference sequence). The CDR3 loop spans 16 amino acids. As DNA, the CDR3 is TGTGCCAGTAGTAGAGGGGCTAGCGGGGGACACTACGAGCAGTACTTC. It translates to CASSRGASGGHYEQYF.

This clone has just one count. The chain employs TRBV6-4 and TRBJ1-2, with 8 bases lining up with TRBD1. The CDR3 consists of 15 residues. The junction had 9 bases not matched to a gene; V was cut back by 2 bases and J by 7 bases. The germline gives CDR1 MRHNA, CDR2 SNTAGT. CDR3 nucleotides: TGTGCCAGCAGTGACACGGCAGGGGGCGCTTCTGGCTACACCTTC. Protein: CASSDTAGGASGYTF.

This clone is medium-sized. The rearrangement uses TRBV27 and TRBJ1-3; D is possibly TRBD1 (6 bases). Germline lookup yields CDR1 MNHEY and CDR2 SMNVEV (reference sequence). Trimming pared 7 bases from V and 2 bases from J, leaving 15 bases between. The CDR3 runs to 15 residues. The DNA of the CDR3 is TGTGCCAGCAAGGGGGGGCTATCGACTGGAAACACCATATATTTT. This encodes CASKGGLSTGNTIYF.

The rearrangement links TRBV7-9 to TRBJ2-1, with 9 bases matching TRBD2. The length of the CDR3 is 17 residues. Unmatched junction bases numbered 10, after V lost 4 bases and J lost 3 bases. CDR1 SEHNR and CDR2 FQNEAQ come from the germline V gene (reference sequence). The CDR3, as DNA: TGTGCCAGCAGCTCAGGACTAGCGCCCCTCCTCTACAATGAGCAGTTCTTC. Protein sequence: CASSSGLAPLLYNEQFF.

This chain links TRBV10-3 with TRBJ2-2; D ambiguous. The germline V and J ends were trimmed by 7 bases and 4 bases, with 4 bases remaining between them. This CDR3 is 11 amino acids long. Germline V CDR1 and CDR2: ENHRY, SYGVKD. The CDR3 loop reads CAITSTGELFF. The CDR3 nucleotides are TGTGCCATCACGAGCACCGGGGAGCTGTTTTTT.

The V and J genes are TRBV5-1 and TRBJ2-1, with D perhaps TRBD1 (5 bases). Germline V gene data show CDR1 as SGHRS and CDR2 as YFSETQ. With 7 bases removed from V and 5 bases from J, the gap between germline ends came to 13 bases. The CDR3 covers 13 residues. CDR3: CASSWQGHNEQFF. CDR3 DNA: TGCGCCAGCTCCTGGCAGGGCCACAATGAGCAGTTCTTC.

The gene calls are TRBV30 and TRBJ1-5; D might be TRBD1 (5 bases). Trimming pared 0 bases from V and 4 bases from J, leaving 19 bases between. CDR1 is GTSNPN, CDR2 SVGIG, per germline (reference sequence). The length of the CDR3 is 17 residues. The CDR3 is CAWSVQGVIRGNQPQHF. DNA of the CDR3: TGTGCCTGGAGTGTACAAGGCGTAATAAGGGGTAATCAGCCCCAGCATTTT. Complete variable domain (other parts from reference TRBV30 and TRBJ1-5): SQTIHQWPATLVQPVGSPLSLECTVEGTSNPNLYWYRQAAGRGLQLLFYSVGIGQISSEVPQNLSASRPQDRQFILSSKKLLLSDSGFYLCAWSVQGVIRGNQPQHFGDGTRLSIL.

CDR3 sequence: CASSSTSGSYEQYF. The CDR3 bases are TGTGCCAGTAGTAGCACTAGCGGCTCCTACGAGCAGTACTTC. The chain combines TRBV19 with TRBJ2-7; TRBD2 agrees at 8 bases. With V trimmed by 4 bases and J by 0 bases, 2 bases remained unmatched. Germline CDR1 is LNHDA and CDR2 is SQIVND (reference sequence). CDR3 length: 14 residues.

This clone is medium-sized. The chain has TRBV2 and TRBJ1-4; TRBD1 matches at 7 bases. CDR1 SNHLY and CDR2 FYNNEI come from the germline V gene. The CDR3 contains 15 residues. Germline trimming cut 2 bases from V and 6 bases from J; bases unmatched to any gene: 6. Here the CDR3 DNA reads TGTGCCAGCAGTGAACTCGAGAGGGGGCATGAAAAACTGTTTTTT. This codes for CASSELERGHEKLFF.

The chain recombines TRBV5-1 with TRBJ2-7; 12 positions agree with TRBD2. The CDR3 is made up of 15 amino acids. With 0 bases clipped from V and 5 bases from J, the junction kept 3 bases outside the gene matches. Germline V lookup: CDR1 SGHRS, CDR2 YFSETQ. This chain's CDR3 is CASSLATSGSHEQYF. The DNA for the CDR3 is TGCGCCAGCAGCTTGGCGACTAGCGGGAGTCACGAGCAGTACTTC.

This clone was observed once. The rearrangement links TRBV2 to TRBJ2-5; D remains unclear. CDR3 size: 12 residues. The germline gives CDR1 SNHLY, CDR2 FYNNEI. Trimming stripped 5 bases from V and 0 bases from J, with 4 bases between. Here the CDR3 DNA reads TGTGCCAGCAGTCCCTACCAAGAGACCCAGTACTTC. Its protein is CASSPYQETQYF. Together with reference TRBV2 and TRBJ2-5, the CDR3 gives the full variable domain: EPEVTQTPSHQVTQMGQEVILRCVPISNHLYFYWYRQILGQKVEFLVSFYNNEISEKSEIFDDQFSVERPDGSNFTLKIRSTKLEDSAMYFCASSPYQETQYFGPGTRLLVL.

The V gene is TRBV27, the J gene TRBJ2-3; TRBD2 matches 9 bases. Germline V gives CDR1 MNHEY, CDR2 SMNVEV (reference sequence). The CDR3 loop spans 16 amino acids. V shed 3 bases, J shed 4 bases, and the junction held 8 bases outside the gene matches. The CDR3 here is CASSLGAGGRSDTQYF. Written as DNA, the CDR3 is TGTGCCAGCAGTTTGGGGGCGGGAGGGCGGTCAGATACGCAGTATTTT.

V and J are TRBV28 and TRBJ1-2; D gene ambiguous. Germline loops: CDR1 MDHEN, CDR2 SYDVKM. The length of the CDR3 is 14 residues. With 7 bases removed from V and 5 bases from J, the gap between germline ends came to 17 bases. CDR3 nucleotide sequence: TGTGCCAGCACTGATGCTCTCAGCCCTTATGGCTACACCTTC. Its translation is CASTDALSPYGYTF.

The rearrangement uses TRBV28 and TRBJ2-5, with TRBD1 matching 7 bases. Germline CDR1 reads MDHEN; CDR2 reads SYDVKM. With 3 bases clipped from V and 3 bases from J, the junction kept 16 bases outside the gene matches. CDR3 length equals 18 residues. CDR3 nucleotide sequence: TGTGCCAGCAGTTTCCGTAGTGGATGGGGGCAGGGGGAAGAGACCCAGTACTTC. Translated: CASSFRSGWGQGEETQYF.

The chain recombines TRBV30 with TRBJ1-1; D might be TRBD1 (6 bases). V was trimmed by 2 bases and J by 7 bases, leaving 14 bases between them. CDR1 is GTSNPN and CDR2 is SVGIG in the germline V gene (reference sequence). This CDR3 is built from 13 residues. This CDR3 reads CAWSSKRQVEAFF. CDR3 nucleotides: TGTGCCTGGAGTTCTAAAAGACAGGTTGAAGCTTTCTTT.

The chain employs TRBV9 and TRBJ2-1; 7 nucleotides line up with TRBD1. From germline, CDR1 is SGDLS and CDR2 YYNGEE. The ends lost 5 bases at V and 4 bases at J; junction bases unmatched: 9. The CDR3 runs to 15 residues. The CDR3 sequence: CASRPTGQEYNEQFF. CDR3 sequence (DNA): TGTGCCAGCAGACCGACAGGGCAGGAGTACAATGAGCAGTTCTTC.

The chain is built from TRBV5-6 and TRBJ1-2; no firm D call. The CDR3 is made up of 12 amino acids. CDR1 SGHDT and CDR2 YYEEEE come from the germline V gene. The germline V and J ends were trimmed by 0 bases and 4 bases, with 4 bases remaining between them. The CDR3 protein is CASSLESYGYTF. The CDR3 bases are TGTGCCAGCAGCTTGGAATCCTATGGCTACACCTTC.